These T cell receptor beta chains were read from a single sample in a study of CD8 T cells in ankylosing spondylitis. TCRdb re-called the 5' RACE reads through MiXCR, storing one row per CDR3 protein. This sample has 150,000 to 200,000 distinct CDR3 sequences, with more than 9% found just once. The sample comprised blood, either unsorted or a sorted T cell fraction (not recorded which). The receptor set was obtained from a male donor with ankylosing spondylitis or in good health (not recorded which). Both conserved end residues are part of each CDR3. Part of the rows lack a size; the others show once, few, many or a class for expanded clones.

v_gene: TRBV20-1; abundance: many; CDR3aa: CSASSSWTSGNQETQYF
v_gene: TRBV15; abundance: NA; CDR3aa: CATGRWTSGSTGELFF
v_gene: TRBV10-2; abundance: many; CDR3aa: CASRGTSVRTDTQYF
v_gene: TRBV7-2; abundance: many; CDR3aa: CASSLLRGQEAFF
v_gene: TRBV7-2; abundance: many; CDR3aa: CASSRLGTGNVAGELFF
v_gene: TRBV6-2/TRBV6-3; abundance: many; CDR3aa: CASSFRPQGTSNQPQHF
v_gene: TRBV10-3; abundance: many; CDR3aa: CAISESAGSGEKLFF
v_gene: TRBV20-1; abundance: many; CDR3aa: CSAVKTGRHNSPLHF
v_gene: TRBV20-1; abundance: many; CDR3aa: CSARVPDGSSYNEQFF
v_gene: TRBV14; abundance: many; CDR3aa: CASSQELAKNIQYF
v_gene: TRBV3-1; abundance: NA; CDR3aa: CASSQNAASYKQYF
v_gene: TRBV6-5; abundance: many; CDR3aa: CASSYSGQGNYGYTF
v_gene: TRBV6-1; abundance: many; CDR3aa: CASSPHRDQTRGYTF
v_gene: TRBV10-1; abundance: few; CDR3aa: CASSDQQGMGTEAFF
v_gene: TRBV3-1; abundance: many; CDR3aa: CAHNGEQREIYNEQFF
v_gene: TRBV20-1; abundance: NA; CDR3aa: CSAEYGTGPRGQYF
v_gene: TRBV24-1; abundance: few; CDR3aa: CATSDQDRVPSNYGYTF
v_gene: TRBV7-9; abundance: NA; CDR3aa: CASSFIRPNTGELFF
v_gene: TRBV20-1; abundance: few; CDR3aa: CSAPMGGLYEQYF
v_gene: TRBV27; abundance: many; CDR3aa: CASREDRKTNEKLFF
v_gene: TRBV28; abundance: NA; CDR3aa: CASSLDPRRQETQYF
v_gene: TRBV5-6; abundance: many; CDR3aa: CASSVGIPEDYTF
v_gene: TRBV29-1; abundance: many; CDR3aa: CSVEDMAAGGHNEQFF
v_gene: TRBV20-1; abundance: many; CDR3aa: CSASMDGGAIRDTQYF
v_gene: TRBV18; abundance: few; CDR3aa: CASSPKQWGKTNSGSNYGYTF
v_gene: TRBV10-3; abundance: many; CDR3aa: CAIRGGGVYNEQFF
v_gene: TRBV12-3/TRBV12-4; abundance: NA; CDR3aa: CASSPPIQGGGYTF
v_gene: TRBV29-1; abundance: many; CDR3aa: CSVGTRGQPQHF
v_gene: TRBV24-1; abundance: NA; CDR3aa: CATSVYRGNTGELFF
v_gene: TRBV6-2/TRBV6-3; abundance: many; CDR3aa: CASSYSIPTGGLNQPQHF
v_gene: TRBV7-8; abundance: many; CDR3aa: CASSFTGGVGIPYEQYF
v_gene: TRBV6-1; abundance: many; CDR3aa: CASLGGGTDTQYF
v_gene: TRBV7-6; abundance: NA; CDR3aa: CASSLGRPGTGELFF
v_gene: TRBV11-3; abundance: once; CDR3aa: CASSPAHNEQFF
v_gene: TRBV5-1; abundance: many; CDR3aa: CASSLDQGPGYTF